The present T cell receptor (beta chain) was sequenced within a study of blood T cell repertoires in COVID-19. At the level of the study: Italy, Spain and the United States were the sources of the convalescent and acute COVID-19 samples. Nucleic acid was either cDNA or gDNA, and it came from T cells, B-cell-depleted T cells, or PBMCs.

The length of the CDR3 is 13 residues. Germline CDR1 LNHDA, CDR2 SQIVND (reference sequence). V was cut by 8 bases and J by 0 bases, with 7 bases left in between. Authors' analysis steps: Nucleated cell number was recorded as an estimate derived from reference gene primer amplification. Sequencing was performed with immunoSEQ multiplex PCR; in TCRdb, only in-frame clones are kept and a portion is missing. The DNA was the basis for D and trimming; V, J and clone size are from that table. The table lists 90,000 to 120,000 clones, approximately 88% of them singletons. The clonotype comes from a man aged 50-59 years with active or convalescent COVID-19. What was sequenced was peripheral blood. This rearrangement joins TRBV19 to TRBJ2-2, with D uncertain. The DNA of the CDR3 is TGTGCCAGTCGAACAGCGAACACCGGGGAGCTGTTTTTT. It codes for CASRTANTGELFF. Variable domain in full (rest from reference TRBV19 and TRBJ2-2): DGGITQSPKYLFRKEGQNVTLSCEQNLNHDAMYWYRQDPGQGLRLIYYSQIVNDFQKGDIAEGYSVSREKKESFPLTVTSAQKNPTAFYLCASRTANTGELFFGEGSRLTVL.